This is a list of T cell receptor beta chains from one sample in a study of cytomegalovirus exposure and HLA in healthy donors. Only in-frame clones appear in the TCRdb table, and some are missing; sequencing was by immunoSEQ multiplex PCR. Among about 83,000 clones listed, approximately 80% were seen once. The sequenced material came from PBMCs. The origin of the receptors is a woman aged 25 to 39 in good health and CMV-seronegative. CDR3s include the opening cysteine and the closing phenylalanine or tryptophan. Each record gives: clone size, V gene, D gene, J gene, CDR3 protein, CDR3 DNA. The D gene is left open where the match is weak. The size of a clone is reported for some rows only, either as once, few or many, or as a class for expanded clones.

clone size: -
V gene: TRBV6-5
D gene: TRBD2
J gene: TRBJ2-1
CDR3 protein: CASVPLAGGPEQFF
CDR3 DNA: TGTGCCAGCGTTCCTTTAGCGGGAGGGCCGGAGCAGTTCTTC

clone size: -
V gene: TRBV5-1
D gene: -
J gene: TRBJ2-7
CDR3 protein: CASSLYRQGGDYEQYF
CDR3 DNA: TGCGCCAGCAGCTTGTATCGGCAGGGTGGCGACTACGAGCAGTACTTC

clone size: -
V gene: TRBV4-3
D gene: -
J gene: TRBJ2-1
CDR3 protein: CASSQVASTAYNEQFF
CDR3 DNA: TGCGCCAGCAGCCAAGTGGCCTCGACAGCTTACAATGAGCAGTTCTTC

clone size: -
V gene: TRBV27
D gene: -
J gene: TRBJ1-6
CDR3 protein: CASRGGVNSPLHF
CDR3 DNA: TGTGCCAGCAGGGGGGGGGTTAATTCACCCCTCCACTTT

clone size: -
V gene: TRBV5-8
D gene: TRBD1
J gene: TRBJ1-5
CDR3 protein: CASSAGTVYSNQPQHF
CDR3 DNA: TGTGCCAGCAGCGCCGGGACAGTTTATAGCAATCAGCCCCAGCATTTT

clone size: -
V gene: TRBV28
D gene: -
J gene: TRBJ1-1
CDR3 protein: CASSLADTVNTEAFF
CDR3 DNA: TGTGCCAGCAGTTTGGCTGATACAGTGAACACTGAAGCTTTCTTT

clone size: -
V gene: TRBV28
D gene: -
J gene: TRBJ2-2
CDR3 protein: CASSREGELFF
CDR3 DNA: TGTGCCAGCAGCCGGGAGGGGGAGCTGTTTTTT

clone size: -
V gene: TRBV6-1
D gene: -
J gene: TRBJ1-3
CDR3 protein: CASSEAEGSGNTIYF
CDR3 DNA: TGTGCCAGCAGTGAAGCAGAGGGTTCTGGAAACACCATATATTTT

clone size: -
V gene: TRBV19
D gene: -
J gene: TRBJ2-5
CDR3 protein: CASSGGETQYF
CDR3 DNA: TGTGCCAGTAGCGGCGGGGAGACCCAGTACTTC

clone size: -
V gene: TRBV27
D gene: TRBD2
J gene: TRBJ2-4
CDR3 protein: CASSSGLAGGHVAKNIQYF
CDR3 DNA: TGTGCCAGCAGTTCGGGACTAGCGGGAGGCCATGTAGCCAAAAACATTCAGTACTTC

clone size: -
V gene: TRBV9
D gene: TRBD2
J gene: TRBJ2-3
CDR3 protein: CASSVAASGGFSTDTQYF
CDR3 DNA: TGTGCCAGCAGCGTAGCGGCTAGCGGGGGATTTAGCACAGATACGCAGTATTTT

clone size: -
V gene: TRBV2
D gene: TRBD2
J gene: TRBJ2-1
CDR3 protein: CASSGTSGSSYNEQFF
CDR3 DNA: TGTGCCAGCAGTGGGACTAGCGGGAGCTCCTACAATGAGCAGTTCTTC

clone size: -
V gene: TRBV6-1
D gene: -
J gene: TRBJ1-5
CDR3 protein: CASSGTAKGQPQHF
CDR3 DNA: TGTGCCAGCAGTGGGACAGCCAAAGGCCAGCCCCAGCATTTT

clone size: -
V gene: TRBV6-5
D gene: -
J gene: TRBJ2-7
CDR3 protein: CATTSTSGYEQYF
CDR3 DNA: TGTGCCACCACAAGTACCAGCGGATACGAGCAGTACTTC

clone size: -
V gene: TRBV4-2
D gene: TRBD2
J gene: TRBJ2-2
CDR3 protein: CASSQYAGGGTGELFF
CDR3 DNA: TGTGCCAGCAGCCAATACGCGGGAGGCGGCACCGGGGAGCTGTTTTTT

clone size: -
V gene: TRBV5-6
D gene: -
J gene: TRBJ2-7
CDR3 protein: CASSLATSWGDPYEQYF
CDR3 DNA: TGTGCCAGCAGCTTGGCTACTAGCTGGGGGGATCCCTACGAGCAGTACTTC

clone size: -
V gene: TRBV6-1
D gene: -
J gene: TRBJ2-7
CDR3 protein: CASRPSGQNYEQYF
CDR3 DNA: TGTGCCAGCAGACCTTCGGGACAAAACTACGAGCAGTACTTC

clone size: -
V gene: TRBV6-1
D gene: -
J gene: TRBJ2-7
CDR3 protein: CASSELRYEQYF
CDR3 DNA: TGTGCCAGCAGTGAACTTAGATACGAGCAGTACTTC

clone size: -
V gene: TRBV30
D gene: -
J gene: TRBJ2-7
CDR3 protein: CAWSVQGSQYF
CDR3 DNA: TGTGCCTGGAGTGTACAGGGAAGTCAGTACTTC

clone size: once
V gene: TRBV7-3
D gene: TRBD1
J gene: TRBJ1-1
CDR3 protein: CASSHGTVNTEAFF
CDR3 DNA: TGTGCCAGCAGCCACGGGACAGTAAACACTGAAGCTTTCTTT

clone size: few
V gene: TRBV19
D gene: -
J gene: TRBJ2-7
CDR3 protein: CASSIGGSYSYEQYF
CDR3 DNA: TGTGCCAGTAGTATAGGAGGCAGTTACTCCTACGAGCAGTACTTC

clone size: -
V gene: TRBV7-9
D gene: TRBD2
J gene: TRBJ2-7
CDR3 protein: CASSLALTSGGPYEQYF
CDR3 DNA: TGTGCCAGCAGCTTAGCCCTCACTAGCGGGGGCCCCTACGAGCAGTACTTC

clone size: -
V gene: TRBV27
D gene: TRBD1
J gene: TRBJ2-1
CDR3 protein: CASSSPRQGDNEQFF
CDR3 DNA: TGTGCCAGCAGTTCCCCGAGACAGGGAGACAATGAGCAGTTCTTC

clone size: -
V gene: TRBV6-1
D gene: -
J gene: TRBJ1-4
CDR3 protein: CASSKWKGEKLFF
CDR3 DNA: TGTGCCAGCAGTAAATGGAAGGGGGAAAAACTGTTTTTT

clone size: -
V gene: TRBV27
D gene: -
J gene: TRBJ2-2
CDR3 protein: CASPLSVPATVYTGELFF
CDR3 DNA: TGTGCCAGCCCGTTATCGGTCCCGGCGACAGTTTACACCGGGGAGCTGTTTTTT

clone size: -
V gene: TRBV10-3
D gene: TRBD2
J gene: TRBJ2-3
CDR3 protein: CAISLGGPTTDTQYF
CDR3 DNA: TGTGCCATCAGTTTGGGAGGGCCAACAACAGATACGCAGTATTTT

clone size: few
V gene: TRBV6-6
D gene: -
J gene: TRBJ1-2
CDR3 protein: CATRNGYGYTF
CDR3 DNA: TGTGCCACCCGAAACGGCTATGGCTACACCTTC

clone size: -
V gene: TRBV11-2
D gene: -
J gene: TRBJ1-1
CDR3 protein: CASSPSGGPEAFF
CDR3 DNA: TGTGCCAGCAGCCCGTCTGGGGGCCCTGAAGCTTTCTTT

clone size: -
V gene: TRBV15
D gene: -
J gene: TRBJ2-1
CDR3 protein: CATSRDLGGTFFSSYNEQFF
CDR3 DNA: TGTGCCACCAGCAGAGATTTGGGCGGGACGTTTTTTAGCTCCTACAATGAGCAGTTCTTC

clone size: once
V gene: TRBV6-5
D gene: TRBD1
J gene: TRBJ1-1
CDR3 protein: CASSYGTGYATEAFF
CDR3 DNA: TGTGCCAGCAGTTACGGGACAGGGTACGCCACTGAAGCTTTCTTT

clone size: -
V gene: TRBV6-1
D gene: -
J gene: TRBJ2-1
CDR3 protein: CASSEGGTPFNEQFF
CDR3 DNA: TGTGCCAGCAGTGAAGGCGGGACCCCCTTCAATGAGCAGTTCTTC

clone size: -
V gene: TRBV19
D gene: -
J gene: TRBJ2-3
CDR3 protein: CASPTGDTQYF
CDR3 DNA: TGTGCCAGTCCCACCGGTGATACGCAGTATTTT

clone size: -
V gene: TRBV7-9
D gene: TRBD2
J gene: TRBJ2-1
CDR3 protein: CASSLGSGRGTGEQFF
CDR3 DNA: TGTGCCAGCAGCTTAGGAAGCGGGAGGGGGACCGGTGAGCAGTTCTTC

clone size: -
V gene: TRBV30
D gene: TRBD2
J gene: TRBJ2-1
CDR3 protein: CAWSSGGRYNEQFF
CDR3 DNA: TGTGCCTGGAGTTCTGGCGGGAGGTACAATGAGCAGTTCTTC

clone size: -
V gene: TRBV5-1
D gene: -
J gene: TRBJ1-2
CDR3 protein: CASSRGPTSGGYTF
CDR3 DNA: TGCGCCAGCAGCCGCGGACCCACAAGCGGTGGCTACACCTTC

clone size: -
V gene: TRBV29-1
D gene: -
J gene: TRBJ2-5
CDR3 protein: CSVEVGGGETQYF
CDR3 DNA: TGCAGCGTTGAAGTGGGGGGAGGAGAGACCCAGTACTTC

clone size: -
V gene: TRBV6-5
D gene: -
J gene: TRBJ2-7
CDR3 protein: CASSSRLGSGEQYF
CDR3 DNA: TGTGCCAGCAGTTCCAGGCTCGGCTCTGGGGAGCAGTACTTC

clone size: -
V gene: TRBV9
D gene: TRBD2
J gene: TRBJ2-1
CDR3 protein: CASSVGLAGEEFF
CDR3 DNA: TGTGCCAGCAGCGTAGGATTAGCGGGAGAGGAGTTCTTC

clone size: -
V gene: TRBV5-8
D gene: -
J gene: TRBJ1-5
CDR3 protein: CASSLVQGLGVGNQPQHF
CDR3 DNA: TGTGCCAGCAGCTTGGTTCAGGGATTGGGTGTTGGCAATCAGCCCCAGCATTTT

clone size: -
V gene: TRBV5-4
D gene: TRBD1
J gene: TRBJ1-2
CDR3 protein: CASSPWDRVRNGYTF
CDR3 DNA: TGTGCCAGCAGCCCATGGGACAGGGTAAGGAATGGCTACACCTTC

clone size: -
V gene: TRBV27
D gene: -
J gene: TRBJ2-3
CDR3 protein: CATKGVDFTSTDTQYF
CDR3 DNA: TGTGCCACCAAGGGGGTGGACTTCACTAGCACAGATACGCAGTATTTT

clone size: -
V gene: TRBV7-2
D gene: TRBD1
J gene: TRBJ2-7
CDR3 protein: CASSLAKQGLGEQYF
CDR3 DNA: TGTGCCAGCAGCTTGGCTAAACAGGGGCTAGGCGAGCAGTACTTC

clone size: -
V gene: TRBV19
D gene: -
J gene: TRBJ1-2
CDR3 protein: CASSIVGGERYGYTF
CDR3 DNA: TGTGCCAGTAGTATAGTTGGAGGGGAGAGGTATGGCTACACCTTC

clone size: few
V gene: TRBV7-9
D gene: TRBD2
J gene: TRBJ2-1
CDR3 protein: CASSPQPGGHEQFF
CDR3 DNA: TGTGCCAGCAGCCCCCAACCGGGGGGGCATGAGCAGTTCTTC

clone size: few
V gene: TRBV7-8
D gene: TRBD1
J gene: TRBJ1-4
CDR3 protein: CASSSGQTNEKLFF
CDR3 DNA: TGTGCCAGCAGCTCGGGACAGACTAATGAAAAACTGTTTTTT

clone size: -
V gene: TRBV6-1
D gene: -
J gene: TRBJ2-3
CDR3 protein: CASTQTLGTGTQYF
CDR3 DNA: TGTGCCAGCACACAAACGTTGGGGACTGGTACGCAGTATTTT

clone size: -
V gene: TRBV6-5
D gene: -
J gene: TRBJ2-3
CDR3 protein: CASSYSAGQGSDTQYF
CDR3 DNA: TGTGCCAGCAGTTATTCCGCCGGGCAGGGTTCAGATACGCAGTATTTT

clone size: -
V gene: TRBV2
D gene: TRBD1
J gene: TRBJ2-2
CDR3 protein: CANRDRGRTGELFF
CDR3 DNA: TGTGCCAACCGGGACAGGGGTCGGACCGGGGAGCTGTTTTTT

clone size: -
V gene: TRBV5-1
D gene: -
J gene: TRBJ2-5
CDR3 protein: CASSFGNLAAEETQYF
CDR3 DNA: TGCGCCAGCAGCTTCGGAAATTTAGCGGCAGAAGAGACCCAGTACTTC

clone size: -
V gene: TRBV4-1
D gene: -
J gene: TRBJ1-2
CDR3 protein: CASSLSGAINNYGYTF
CDR3 DNA: TGCGCCAGCAGCCTTTCTGGGGCCATAAATAACTATGGCTACACCTTC

clone size: -
V gene: TRBV14
D gene: -
J gene: TRBJ2-5
CDR3 protein: CASSQGGRAQETQYF
CDR3 DNA: TGTGCCAGCAGCCAAGGCGGCAGGGCCCAAGAGACCCAGTACTTC

clone size: once
V gene: TRBV28
D gene: TRBD1
J gene: TRBJ2-7
CDR3 protein: CASRTGDTYEQYF
CDR3 DNA: TGTGCCAGCAGGACAGGGGACACCTACGAGCAGTACTTC

clone size: -
V gene: TRBV19
D gene: TRBD1
J gene: TRBJ1-5
CDR3 protein: CASSITGEVYSNQPQHF
CDR3 DNA: TGTGCCAGTAGTATAACAGGGGAAGTCTATAGCAATCAGCCCCAGCATTTT

clone size: -
V gene: TRBV25-1
D gene: -
J gene: TRBJ2-7
CDR3 protein: CASSDVGPSYEQYF
CDR3 DNA: TGTGCCAGCAGTGACGTGGGGCCATCCTACGAGCAGTACTTC

clone size: -
V gene: TRBV4-2
D gene: TRBD1
J gene: TRBJ2-2
CDR3 protein: CASSQETGWNTGELFF
CDR3 DNA: TGTGCCAGCAGCCAAGAGACAGGGTGGAACACCGGGGAGCTGTTTTTT

clone size: -
V gene: TRBV4-1
D gene: TRBD1
J gene: TRBJ1-3
CDR3 protein: CASSQVTGGPSGNTIYF
CDR3 DNA: TGCGCCAGCAGCCAAGTCACAGGGGGCCCCTCTGGAAACACCATATATTTT

clone size: few
V gene: TRBV6-5
D gene: TRBD2
J gene: TRBJ2-3
CDR3 protein: CASSSGTSGATDTQYF
CDR3 DNA: TGTGCCAGCAGTTCCGGGACTAGCGGGGCCACAGATACGCAGTATTTT

clone size: -
V gene: TRBV6-5
D gene: -
J gene: TRBJ2-1
CDR3 protein: CASSYGPPPNEQFF
CDR3 DNA: TGTGCCAGCAGTTACGGGCCCCCCCCCAATGAGCAGTTCTTC

clone size: -
V gene: TRBV20-1
D gene: -
J gene: TRBJ1-3
CDR3 protein: CSAPSGNTIYF
CDR3 DNA: TGCAGTGCTCCAAGCGGAAACACCATATATTTT